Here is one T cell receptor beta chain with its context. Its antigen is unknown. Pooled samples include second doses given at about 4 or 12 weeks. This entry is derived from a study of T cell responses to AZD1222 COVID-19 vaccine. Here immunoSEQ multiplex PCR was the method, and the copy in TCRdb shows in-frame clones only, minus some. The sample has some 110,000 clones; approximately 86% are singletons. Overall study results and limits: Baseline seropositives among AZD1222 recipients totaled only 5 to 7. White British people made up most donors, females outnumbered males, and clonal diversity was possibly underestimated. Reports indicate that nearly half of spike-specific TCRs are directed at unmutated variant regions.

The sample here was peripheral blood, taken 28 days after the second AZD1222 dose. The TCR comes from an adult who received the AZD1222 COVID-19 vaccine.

CDR3 sequence: CASTQRGGRIGDTQYF. CDR3 in DNA: TGTGCCAGCACCCAAAGAGGCGGGAGGATTGGAGATACGCAGTATTTT. J is TRBJ2-3 and V is TRBV7-8; 8 bases are shared with TRBD2. V shed 7 bases, J shed 5 bases, and the junction held 14 bases outside the gene matches. Germline lookup yields CDR1 SGHVS and CDR2 FQNEAQ. The CDR3 has 16 amino acids.